This T cell receptor (beta chain) was retrieved from a study of blood T cells in healthy people across ages. Broader study findings: More naive CD4+ cells and higher diversity were found in long-lived than in aged donors.

For the second PCR, which ran for roughly 6 to 11 cycles, a sample-barcoded 5' primer and a J-beta primer mix were used. Each of the cDNA molecules was tagged by a template-switch adaptor with 12 random nucleotides. Paired-end reads containing CDR3 totaled no fewer than 2.5 million for each sample. TCRdb independently ran MiXCR on the 5' RACE reads; one entry per CDR3 protein. Of approximately 2,000,000 distinct CDR3 sequences in the sample, about 39% were seen once. This clonotype was counted only a few times. Its antigen remains unidentified. The clonotype originates from a human donor in good health. Sequenced: blood.

As DNA, the CDR3 is TGCAGCCCTCGAACCACCATCCCCACAGATACGCAGTATTTT. This codes for CSPRTTIPTDTQYF. V usage is TRBV20-1 and J usage is TRBJ2-3; no clear D gene. Looked up from germline, CDR1 is DFQATT and CDR2 is SNEGSKA (reference sequence). This CDR3 contains 14 residues.